The source of this T cell receptor beta chain is a study of monozygotic twins with inflammatory bowel disease (dated by TCRdb to between 2019 and 2020). In the study overall: The complete study included approximately 28 monozygotic twin pairs: 19 IBD-discordant Danish pairs and nine German pairs, of which four were IBD-concordant and five were IBD-discordant. Each individual had, on average, about 151 000 unique TCRalpha sequences and 181 000 unique TCRbeta sequences available for analysis. The search for disease-associated traits relied mainly on comparing IBD patients with their genetically identical healthy co-twins within discordant pairs. The paper as a whole reports these results and caveats: IBD patients shared fewer clonotypes with other individuals than healthy twins did, most markedly in patients showing signs of disease activity. The analysis was unable to tell different T cell subtypes apart. Measured by the inverse Simpson index, TCRbeta repertoire diversity was lower in IBD patients than in their healthy co-twins. The results gave no support for a single strong signal or clonotype linked to IBD. Because patients received different immunosuppressive treatments, the repertoires may have picked up extra background noise and variability between individuals. Repertoire similarity did not differ between concordant and discordant twins, possibly due to limited statistical power.

Receptor libraries were prepared by 5' RACE. The input for every TCR library was roughly 3,300 ng of total RNA. cDNA was synthesized with SMARTScribe reverse transcriptase in eight separate reactions per sample. During cDNA synthesis, template switching was used to introduce unique molecular identifiers that contained a 6-nucleotide sample barcode. Amplification of TCRalpha and TCRbeta cDNA involved two nested PCRs of 16 and 9 cycles, and each PCR was followed by bead purification. Before amplification, cDNA was treated with uracil DNA-glycosylase and purified using the QIAquick PCR purification kit. The second PCR added Illumina TruSeq-compatible adapters along with sample-specific barcodes. Library quality and concentration were checked on TapeStation and Qubit, and libraries were pooled at about 5 ng each. Pooled libraries were sequenced on an Illumina HiSeq2500 single-index Rapid Run with 2 x 100 bp reads and custom sequencing primers. In the source study's methods: PCR and sequencing errors were corrected by UMI-based consensus assembly using MiGEC version 1.2.6. MiXCR version 2.1.1 was used for V(D)J alignment, clonotype assembly and CDR3 extraction. Normalisation of gene usage, clonotype sharing and MAIT/NKT TCR abundance was achieved by analysing the top 1000, 10 000 and 20 000 clonotypes per sample. Diversity was computed as the inverse Simpson index with the vegan R package after downsampling to 27 000 UMIs. Paired Mann-Whitney U tests were applied to discordant twin pairs, with Benjamini-Hochberg correction for multiple testing. After TCRdb reprocessed the reads, each CDR3 protein sequence was kept as one row, without DNA. TCRdb, not the authors, supplied the V and J calls. The record for this sample contains some 300,000 distinct CDR3 sequences. The top ten hold about 5% of the sample.

With regard to this clonotype: It has no known antigen specificity.

A roughly 2.5 ml peripheral blood sample was drawn into PAXgene tubes per donor and stored at -80°C. Without any T cell sorting, total RNA was extracted from whole blood using the PAXgene blood miRNA kit on an automated QIAcube. Peripheral blood from monozygotic twin pairs who were concordant or discordant for inflammatory bowel disease underwent deep TCRalpha and TCRbeta repertoire profiling using unique molecular barcoding. For every twin pair, smoking habits were documented, and each individual was categorised as a current, former or never smoker. The clonotype originates from a human donor with ulcerative colitis or Crohn's disease, or a healthy co-twin of an affected twin (not recorded which). The sample was blood.

The CDR3 is CASSFPGWYQETQYF. The chain joins TRBV5-6 to TRBJ2-5; TCRdb designates TRBD1, a call that cannot be tested without DNA. Inclusive of the bounding cysteine and phenylalanine, the CDR3 is 15 residues long. No DNA has been recorded. Sequences SGHDT (CDR1) and YYEEEE (CDR2) are obtained from the germline V gene.